This is a list of T cell receptor beta chains from one sample in a study of blood T cells in healthy people across ages. Each CDR3 protein gets one entry after TCRdb re-called the 5' RACE reads with MiXCR. The sample has 1,800,000 or so distinct CDR3 sequences, 35% to 50% seen once; the top ten hold about 23%. What was sequenced was blood. Receptor source: a human donor in good health. The CDR3 runs from the conserved cysteine through the conserved F or W. D genes are given only for firm matches. The size field is filled for only some rows; it gives once, few, many or a size class.

cdr3_aa cdr3_nt v_call clone_size cdr3_length j_call d_call
CASSFQPRVPFLNGEQFF TGCGCCAGCAGCTTCCAGCCGCGGGTACCTTTCCTTAATGGGGAGCAGTTCTTC TRBV5-1 NA 18 TRBJ2-1 NA
CASLPRRGEYGYTF TGTGCCAGCCTCCCACGAAGGGGAGAATATGGCTACACCTTC TRBV6-1 NA 14 TRBJ1-2 NA
CASSPEMRMNTEAFF TGTGCCAGCAGCCCCGAGATGCGGATGAACACTGAAGCTTTCTTT TRBV9 few 15 TRBJ1-1 NA
CASSDSRRGGYGYTF TGTGCCAGCAGCGACTCACGGAGGGGAGGCTATGGCTACACCTTC TRBV9 NA 15 TRBJ1-2 NA
CASSIRQGAGEQYF TGTGCCAGCAGCATCAGACAGGGGGCTGGGGAGCAGTACTTC TRBV7-2 few 14 TRBJ2-7 TRBD1
CASSLGGFTSTDTQYF TGTGCCAGCAGTTTAGGGGGATTTACTAGCACAGATACGCAGTATTTT TRBV27 NA 16 TRBJ2-3 NA
CASSLIPQGHYGYTF TGTGCCAGCAGTTTAATCCCCCAGGGACACTATGGCTACACCTTC TRBV12-3/TRBV12-4 NA 15 TRBJ1-2 NA
CASSSRQALIDTQYF TGCGCCAGCAGCTCAAGACAGGCCCTCATAGATACGCAGTATTTT TRBV5-1 NA 15 TRBJ2-3 NA
CASSSRPGQNLPNSGNTIYF TGTGCCAGCAGCTCGCGACCGGGACAGAATCTACCTAACTCTGGAAACACCATATATTTT TRBV27 NA 20 TRBJ1-3 TRBD1
CSAGDPHPYEQYF TGCAGCGCGGGGGATCCGCACCCTTACGAGCAGTACTTC TRBV29-1 few 13 TRBJ2-7 NA
CASSPRTSGRDNEQFF TGTGCCAGCAGTCCTCGGACTAGCGGCCGGGACAATGAGCAGTTCTTC TRBV28 NA 16 TRBJ2-1 TRBD2
CSGGGFNEQFF TGCAGCGGGGGTGGGTTTAATGAGCAGTTCTTC TRBV29-1 NA 11 TRBJ2-1 NA
CSVEDWFGETNYGYTF TGCAGCGTTGAAGACTGGTTTGGTGAAACTAACTATGGCTACACCTTC TRBV29-1 few 16 TRBJ1-2 NA
CASEPSKDLQGPQHF TGTGCTAGCGAGCCGAGCAAGGACCTGCAAGGGCCCCAGCATTTT TRBV7-7 NA 15 TRBJ1-5 NA
CASSLVVRGGLSETQYF TGTGCCAGCAGCTTAGTAGTACGGGGGGGCCTGTCGGAGACCCAGTACTTC TRBV7-2 once 17 TRBJ2-5 TRBD2
CATRGGGNTEAFF TGCGCCACCCGGGGGGGTGGCAACACTGAAGCTTTCTTT TRBV15 NA 13 TRBJ1-1 NA
CASSLRTGKEDTQYF TGTGCCAGCAGCCTGCGGACAGGGAAGGAAGATACGCAGTATTTT TRBV9 NA 15 TRBJ2-3 TRBD1
CASSFTIRGDYGYTF TGTGCCAGCAGTTTTACCATCCGGGGGGATTATGGCTACACCTTC TRBV27 few 15 TRBJ1-2 NA
CASSVRGGRGGRANEQFF TGTGCCAGCAGCGTAAGAGGGGGACGGGGGGGCCGGGCGAATGAGCAGTTCTTC TRBV9 few 18 TRBJ2-1 TRBD2
CASSFHDRPEAFF TGTGCCAGCAGTTTCCACGACAGGCCTGAAGCTTTCTTT TRBV12-3/TRBV12-4 NA 13 TRBJ1-1 NA
CSASGPNRGSYNEQFF TGCAGTGCTAGCGGACCTAACAGGGGGTCCTACAATGAGCAGTTCTTC TRBV20-1 few 16 TRBJ2-1 TRBD1
CAISGGQTTSTDTQYF TGTGCCATCAGTGGAGGACAGACTACTAGCACAGATACGCAGTATTTT TRBV10-3 few 16 TRBJ2-3 NA
CAITEDDPYEQYF TGTGCCATCACCGAAGATGATCCCTACGAGCAGTACTTC TRBV10-3 NA 13 TRBJ2-7 NA
CASSWQSTEVFF TGTGCCAGCAGCTGGCAGAGTACTGAAGTTTTCTTT TRBV7-8 NA 12 TRBJ1-1 NA
CSAVAGQVVYNEQFF TGCAGTGCTGTCGCAGGGCAAGTGGTCTACAATGAGCAGTTCTTC TRBV20-1 NA 15 TRBJ2-1 NA
CASSQTIEGSSQPQHF TGCGCCAGCAGCCAAACCATTGAGGGGAGCAGTCAGCCCCAGCATTTT TRBV4-1 NA 16 TRBJ1-5 NA
CASSRFEDNEQFF TGTGCCAGCTCACGTTTTGAGGACAATGAGCAGTTCTTC TRBV18 NA 13 TRBJ2-1 NA
CASSVRPEGQETQYF TGTGCCAGCAGCGTCCGCCCGGAGGGGCAAGAGACCCAGTACTTC TRBV9 NA 15 TRBJ2-5 NA
CSVDGQGFYEQYF TGCAGCGTTGACGGACAGGGGTTCTACGAGCAGTACTTC TRBV29-1 many 13 TRBJ2-7 TRBD1
CATSDSDPYGYTF TGTGCCACCAGTGATTCGGACCCATATGGCTACACCTTC TRBV24-1 NA 13 TRBJ1-2 NA
CASKFDGQAFF TGTGCCAGCAAGTTCGACGGACAAGCTTTCTTT TRBV11-1 NA 11 TRBJ1-1 NA
CASREGLPTYNEQFF TGCGCCAGCAGAGAAGGATTACCTACCTACAATGAGCAGTTCTTC TRBV5-1 NA 15 TRBJ2-1 NA